This T cell receptor beta chain comes out of a study of blood T cell repertoires in COVID-19. Study at large: Sources were T cells, B-cell-depleted T cells, or PBMCs; the material itself was cDNA or gDNA.

Original processing methods: The authors estimated nucleated cell counts from reference gene primer amplification. Profiling relied on immunoSEQ multiplex PCR, and the TCRdb table lists in-frame clones only, not all of them. That table furnishes V, J and clone size, whereas the DNA furnished D and trimming. The sample lists roughly 200,000 clones; roughly 86% were seen once. The CDR3 loop spans 13 amino acids. CDR1 and CDR2 from the germline V gene are SGHNT and YENEEA. V was trimmed by 0 bases and J by 1 base, leaving 4 bases between them. This rearrangement joins TRBV11-3 to TRBJ2-7; the D is unclear. This sequence originates from a young man with acute COVID-19. The specimen was PBMCs or T cells enriched from blood (not recorded which). CDR3: CASSLDLSYEQYF. Here the CDR3 DNA reads TGTGCCAGCAGCTTAGACTTGTCCTACGAGCAGTACTTC.